This TCR beta chain was sequenced during a study of cytomegalovirus exposure and HLA in healthy donors. About the study: Earlier findings included nearly 120 million unique TCR beta sequences obtained from 150 million to 200 million T cells.

Findings and caveats of the study: The study flagged some 170 TCR beta chains as cytomegalovirus-associated.

Concerning this clone: Its specificity is unknown.

Both 60 Vbeta primers and 13 Jbeta primers went into the PCR. TCRdb's table, derived via immunoSEQ multiplex PCR, lists solely in-frame clones and lacks some. The table has 200,000 to 300,000 clones, about 83% seen once. The receptor was derived from a woman aged 40 to 50 in good health and CMV-seropositive. Material: PBMCs.

CDR3 loop: CASTGVTNTGELFF. DNA of the CDR3: TGTGCCAGCACAGGGGTAACAAACACCGGGGAGCTGTTTTTT. The chain couples TRBV11-2 to TRBJ2-2, with D perhaps TRBD1 (6 bases). CDR1 SGHAT and CDR2 FQNNGV come from the germline V gene. The CDR3 is 14 residues long. V lost 7 bases, J lost 2 bases, and 11 bases lay in between.